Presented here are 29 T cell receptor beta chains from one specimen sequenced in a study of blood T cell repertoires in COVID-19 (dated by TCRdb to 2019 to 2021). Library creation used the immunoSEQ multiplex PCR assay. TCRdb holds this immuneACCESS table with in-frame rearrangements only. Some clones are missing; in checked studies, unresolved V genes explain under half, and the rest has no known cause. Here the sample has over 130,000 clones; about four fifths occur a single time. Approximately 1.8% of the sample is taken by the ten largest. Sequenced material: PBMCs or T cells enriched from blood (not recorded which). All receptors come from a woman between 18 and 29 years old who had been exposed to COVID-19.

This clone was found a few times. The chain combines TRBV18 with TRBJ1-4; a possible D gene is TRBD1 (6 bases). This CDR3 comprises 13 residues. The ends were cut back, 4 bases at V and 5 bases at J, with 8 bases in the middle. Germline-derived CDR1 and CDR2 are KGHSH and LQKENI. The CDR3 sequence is CASSQDSNEKLFF. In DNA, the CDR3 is TGTGCCAGCTCACAGGACAGCAATGAAAAACTGTTTTTT. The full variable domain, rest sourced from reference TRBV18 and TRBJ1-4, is NAGVMQNPRHLVRRRGQEARLRCSPMKGHSHVYWYRQLPEEGLKFMVYLQKENIIDESGMPKERFSAEFPKEGPSILRIQQVVRGDSAAYFCASSQDSNEKLFFGSGTQLSVL.

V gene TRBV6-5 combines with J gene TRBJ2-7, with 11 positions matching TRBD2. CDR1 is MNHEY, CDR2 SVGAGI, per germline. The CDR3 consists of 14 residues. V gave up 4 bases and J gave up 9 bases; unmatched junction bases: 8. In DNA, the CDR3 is TGTGCCAGCAGTTTAGCGGGAGGGTCCTTCGGGCAGTACTTC. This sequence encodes CASSLAGGSFGQYF.

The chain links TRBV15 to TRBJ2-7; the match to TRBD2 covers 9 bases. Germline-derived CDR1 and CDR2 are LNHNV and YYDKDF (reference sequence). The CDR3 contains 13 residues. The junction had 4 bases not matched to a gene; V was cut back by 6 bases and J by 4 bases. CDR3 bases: TGTGCCACCAGGGCTAGCGGGACGTACGAGCAGTACTTC. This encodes CATRASGTYEQYF.

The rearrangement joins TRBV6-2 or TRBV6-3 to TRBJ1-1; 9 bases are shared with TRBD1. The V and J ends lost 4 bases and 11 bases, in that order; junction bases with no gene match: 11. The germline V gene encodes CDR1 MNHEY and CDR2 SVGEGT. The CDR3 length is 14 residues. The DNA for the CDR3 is TGTGCCAGCAGTTTACAGGGGGCGTTCGTTCGGGCTTTCTTT. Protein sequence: CASSLQGAFVRAFF.

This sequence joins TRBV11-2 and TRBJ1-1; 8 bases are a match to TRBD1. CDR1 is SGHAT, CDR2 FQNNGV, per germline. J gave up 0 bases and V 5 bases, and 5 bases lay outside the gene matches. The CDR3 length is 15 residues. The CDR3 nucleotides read TGTGCCAGCAGCCCCCCGGACAGGGTGAACACTGAAGCTTTCTTT. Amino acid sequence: CASSPPDRVNTEAFF.

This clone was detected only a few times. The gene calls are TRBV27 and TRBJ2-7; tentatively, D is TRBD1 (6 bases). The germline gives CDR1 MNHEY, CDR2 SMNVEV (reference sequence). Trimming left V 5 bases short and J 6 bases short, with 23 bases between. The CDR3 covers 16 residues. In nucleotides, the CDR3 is TGTGCCAGCAGTGATACAGGGAGTACAAGAGTGGGCGAGCAGTACTTC. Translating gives CASSDTGSTRVGEQYF.

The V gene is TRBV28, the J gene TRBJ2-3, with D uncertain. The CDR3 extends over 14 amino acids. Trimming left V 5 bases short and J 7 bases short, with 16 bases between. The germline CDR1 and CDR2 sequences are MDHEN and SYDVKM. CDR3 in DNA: TGTGCCAGCAGTCGCTCCTTGTTACTCTATACGCAGTATTTT. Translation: CASSRSLLLYTQYF.

CDR3 amino acids: CASSLGATGTEAFF. In DNA form, the CDR3 reads TGTGCCAGCAGCTTGGGTGCTACGGGGACTGAAGCTTTCTTT. V and J are TRBV5-6 and TRBJ1-1, with D hard to call. The V end was cut by 0 bases, the J end by 5 bases, with 11 bases between. CDR3 length equals 14 residues. CDR1 is SGHDT, CDR2 YYEEEE, per germline.

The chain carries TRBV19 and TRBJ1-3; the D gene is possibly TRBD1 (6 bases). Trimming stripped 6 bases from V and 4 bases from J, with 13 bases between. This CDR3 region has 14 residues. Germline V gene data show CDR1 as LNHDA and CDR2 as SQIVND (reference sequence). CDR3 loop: CASRLQGFGNTIYF. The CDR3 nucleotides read TGTGCCAGTAGGCTACAGGGCTTCGGAAACACCATATATTTT.

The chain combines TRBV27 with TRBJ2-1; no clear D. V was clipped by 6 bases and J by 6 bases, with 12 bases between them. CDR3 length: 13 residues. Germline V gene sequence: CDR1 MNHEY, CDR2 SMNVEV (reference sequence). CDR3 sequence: CASSYRYSNEQFF. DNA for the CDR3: TGTGCCAGCAGCTACCGATACAGCAATGAGCAGTTCTTC.

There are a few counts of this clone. Here the CDR3 DNA reads TGTGCCAGCTACGGGGGGGGTCCAGCGAACACTGAAGCTTTCTTT. As protein: CASYGGGPANTEAFF. The V call is TRBV2, the J call TRBJ1-1, with TRBD1 as a possible D gene (5 bases). V was clipped by 8 bases and J by 1 base, with 17 bases between them. This CDR3 has 15 amino acids. From germline, CDR1 is SNHLY and CDR2 FYNNEI.

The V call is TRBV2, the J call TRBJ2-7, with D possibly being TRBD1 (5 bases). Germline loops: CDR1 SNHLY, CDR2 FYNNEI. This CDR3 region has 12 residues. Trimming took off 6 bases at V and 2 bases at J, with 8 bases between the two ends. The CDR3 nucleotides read TGTGCCAGCAGACAGGAAGCCTACGAGCAGTACTTC. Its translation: CASRQEAYEQYF. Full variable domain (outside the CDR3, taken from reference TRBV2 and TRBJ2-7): EPEVTQTPSHQVTQMGQEVILRCVPISNHLYFYWYRQILGQKVEFLVSFYNNEISEKSEIFDDQFSVERPDGSNFTLKIRSTKLEDSAMYFCASRQEAYEQYFGPGTRLTVT.

The CDR3 sequence is CSVEFPSNTEAFF. The DNA of the CDR3 is TGCAGCGTTGAGTTCCCCTCGAACACTGAAGCTTTCTTT. V and J are TRBV29-1 and TRBJ1-1; D is ambiguous. CDR1 and CDR2 (germline): SQVTM, ANQGSEA. The germline V and J ends were trimmed by 3 bases and 1 base, with 9 bases remaining between them. The CDR3 consists of 13 residues.

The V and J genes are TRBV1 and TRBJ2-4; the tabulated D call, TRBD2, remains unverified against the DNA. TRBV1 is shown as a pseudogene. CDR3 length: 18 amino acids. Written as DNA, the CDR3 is TGCACCAGCAGCCAACCCGAAGAGGGACGGGAGCCCAAAAACATTCAGTACTTC. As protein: CTSSQPEEGREPKNIQYF.

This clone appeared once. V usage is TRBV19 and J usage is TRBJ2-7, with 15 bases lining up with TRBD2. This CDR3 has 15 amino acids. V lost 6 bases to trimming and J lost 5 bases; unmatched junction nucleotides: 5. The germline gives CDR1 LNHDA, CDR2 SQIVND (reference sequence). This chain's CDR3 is CASSGTSGRKNEQYF. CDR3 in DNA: TGTGCCAGTAGCGGGACTAGCGGGAGGAAGAACGAGCAGTACTTC.

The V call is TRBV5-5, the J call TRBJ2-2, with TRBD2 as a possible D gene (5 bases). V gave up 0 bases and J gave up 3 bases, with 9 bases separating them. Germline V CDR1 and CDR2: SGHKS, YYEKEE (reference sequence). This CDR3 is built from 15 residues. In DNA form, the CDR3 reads TGTGCCAGCAGCTTGGTGCGGCGGGACACCGGGGAGCTGTTTTTT. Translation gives CASSLVRRDTGELFF.

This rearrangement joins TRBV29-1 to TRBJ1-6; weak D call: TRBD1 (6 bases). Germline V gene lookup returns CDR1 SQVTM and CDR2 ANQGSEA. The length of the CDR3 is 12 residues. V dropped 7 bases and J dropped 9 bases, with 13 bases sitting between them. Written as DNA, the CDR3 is TGCAGCGCTAAGGACAGCGGTTCACCCCTCCACTTT. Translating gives CSAKDSGSPLHF.

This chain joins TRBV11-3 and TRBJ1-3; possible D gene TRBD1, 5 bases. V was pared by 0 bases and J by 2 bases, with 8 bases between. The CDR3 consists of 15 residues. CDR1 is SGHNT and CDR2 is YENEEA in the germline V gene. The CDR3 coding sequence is TGTGCCAGCAGCTTAGACACAGGCGCTGGAAACACCATATATTTT. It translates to CASSLDTGAGNTIYF.

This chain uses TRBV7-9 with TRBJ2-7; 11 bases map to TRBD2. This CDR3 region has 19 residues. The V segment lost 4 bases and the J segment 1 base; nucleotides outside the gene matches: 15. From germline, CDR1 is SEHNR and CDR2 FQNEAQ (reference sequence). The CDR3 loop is CASSSTTGTSGILSYEQYF. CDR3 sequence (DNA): TGTGCCAGCAGCTCCACGACCGGGACTAGCGGTATCCTTTCCTACGAGCAGTACTTC.

CDR3: CASSSWEYEQYF. In DNA form, the CDR3 reads TGTGCCAGCAGTTCCTGGGAGTACGAGCAGTACTTC. This rearrangement joins TRBV28 to TRBJ2-7, with D possibly being TRBD2 (5 bases). This CDR3 is 12 amino acids long. CDR1 and CDR2 (germline): MDHEN, SYDVKM. Between the trimmed V and J ends, which lost 4 bases and 4 bases, there was a span of 8 bases.

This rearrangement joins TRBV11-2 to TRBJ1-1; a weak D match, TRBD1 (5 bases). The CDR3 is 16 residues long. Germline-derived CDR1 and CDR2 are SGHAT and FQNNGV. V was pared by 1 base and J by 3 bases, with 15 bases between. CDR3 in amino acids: CASSLGVWGGDTEAFF. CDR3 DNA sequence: TGTGCCAGCAGCTTAGGGGTATGGGGGGGAGACACTGAAGCTTTCTTT.

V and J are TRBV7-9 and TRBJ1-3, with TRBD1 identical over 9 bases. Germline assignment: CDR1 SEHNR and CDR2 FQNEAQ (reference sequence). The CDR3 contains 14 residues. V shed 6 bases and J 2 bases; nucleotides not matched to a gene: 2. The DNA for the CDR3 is TGTGCCAGCAGTCGACAGGGGGCTGGAAACACCATATATTTT. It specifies CASSRQGAGNTIYF.

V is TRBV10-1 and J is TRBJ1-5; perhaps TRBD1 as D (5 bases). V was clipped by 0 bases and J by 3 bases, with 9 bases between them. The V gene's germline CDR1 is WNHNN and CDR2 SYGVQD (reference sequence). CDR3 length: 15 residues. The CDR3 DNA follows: TGCGCCAGCAGTGAGTCTCAGGGTCCCAATCAGCCCCAGCATTTT. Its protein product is CASSESQGPNQPQHF.

CDR3 sequence (DNA): TGCGCCAGCAGCTTGGATGGTAGCTCGAACACCGGGGAGCTGTTTTTT. Amino acid sequence: CASSLDGSSNTGELFF. The rearrangement links TRBV5-1 to TRBJ2-2; D gene unclear. Germline V gives CDR1 SGHRS, CDR2 YFSETQ. Trimming left V 0 bases short and J 0 bases short, with 9 bases between. This CDR3 is built from 16 residues.

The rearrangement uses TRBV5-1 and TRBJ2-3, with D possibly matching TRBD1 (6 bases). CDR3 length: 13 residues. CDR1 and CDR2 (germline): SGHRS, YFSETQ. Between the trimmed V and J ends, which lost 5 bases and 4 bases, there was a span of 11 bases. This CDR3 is CASRRSGADTQYF. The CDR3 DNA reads TGCGCCAGCAGGCGGTCAGGGGCAGATACGCAGTATTTT. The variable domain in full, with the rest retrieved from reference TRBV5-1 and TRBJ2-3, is KAGVTQTPRYLIKTRGQQVTLSCSPISGHRSVSWYQQTPGQGLQFLFEYFSETQRNKGNFPGRFSGRQFSNSRSEMNVSTLELGDSALYLCASRRSGADTQYFGPGTRLTVL.

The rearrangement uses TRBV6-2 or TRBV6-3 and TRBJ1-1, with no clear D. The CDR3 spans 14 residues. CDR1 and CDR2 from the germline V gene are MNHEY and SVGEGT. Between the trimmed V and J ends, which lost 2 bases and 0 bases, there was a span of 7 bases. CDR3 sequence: CASSYKRMNTEAFF. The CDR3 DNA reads TGTGCCAGCAGTTACAAGAGGATGAACACTGAAGCTTTCTTT.

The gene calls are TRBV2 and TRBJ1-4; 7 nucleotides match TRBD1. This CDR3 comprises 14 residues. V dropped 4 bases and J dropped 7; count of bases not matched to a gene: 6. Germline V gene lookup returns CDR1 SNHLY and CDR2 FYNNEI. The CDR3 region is CASSGQGLGEKLFF. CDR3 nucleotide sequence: TGTGCCAGCAGTGGACAGGGTTTGGGTGAAAAACTGTTTTTT.

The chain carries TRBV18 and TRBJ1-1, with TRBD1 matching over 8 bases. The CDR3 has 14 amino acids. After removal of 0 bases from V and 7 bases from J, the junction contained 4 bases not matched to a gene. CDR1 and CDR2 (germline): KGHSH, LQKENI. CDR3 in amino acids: CASSPPPGGIEAFF. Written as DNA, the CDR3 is TGTGCCAGCTCACCACCCCCAGGGGGCATTGAAGCTTTCTTT.

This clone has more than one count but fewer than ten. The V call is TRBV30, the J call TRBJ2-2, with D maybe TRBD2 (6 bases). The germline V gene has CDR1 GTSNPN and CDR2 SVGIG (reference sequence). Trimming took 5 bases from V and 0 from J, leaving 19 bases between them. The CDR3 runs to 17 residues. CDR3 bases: TGTGCCTGGGGGAGTAAGGGACTGTTGACGAACACCGGGGAGCTGTTTTTT. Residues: CAWGSKGLLTNTGELFF.